The 32 T cell receptor beta chains in this list originate from one sample, sequenced in a study of blood T cell repertoires in COVID-19. Sequencing used immunoSEQ multiplex PCR; TCRdb keeps in-frame clones, though not all of them. The table shows about 390,000 clones, with 85% to 90% occurring only once. The specimen sequenced was PBMCs or T cells enriched from blood (not recorded which). These receptors were collected from a woman between 50 and 59 years old who had recovered from COVID-19.

The table lists this clone with a count of one. The chain links TRBV4-1 to TRBJ1-1; D gene ambiguous. This CDR3 spans 14 amino acids. The V gene lost 11 bases and the J gene lost 6 bases, with 22 bases spanning the gap. Germline CDR1 reads MGHRA; CDR2 reads YSYEKL. The CDR3 bases are TGCGCCTGGTCGGGGTCGGTGGTTTTCGCTGAAGCTTTCTTT. Translated: CAWSGSVVFAEAFF.

The chain employs TRBV6-1 and TRBJ2-1, with D unresolved. V lost 3 bases, J lost 5 bases, and 5 bases lay in between. The CDR3 spans 12 residues. CDR1 is MNHNS and CDR2 is SASEGT in the germline V gene. Here the CDR3 DNA reads TGTGCCAGCAGTGACAGAAACAATGAGCAGTTCTTC. It translates to CASSDRNNEQFF.

The V gene is TRBV4-1, the J gene TRBJ2-1; 10 bases map to TRBD2. CDR3 size: 14 residues. Germline CDR1 is MGHRA and CDR2 is YSYEKL. V lost 9 bases, J lost 4 bases, and 6 bases stayed unmatched. The CDR3 DNA reads as TGCGCCAGTTCCCTAGCGGGGGCTTACAATGAGCAGTTCTTC. It encodes CASSLAGAYNEQFF.

This chain uses TRBV13 with TRBJ1-2; 10 positions match TRBD1. Per germline, CDR1 PRHDT and CDR2 FYEKMQ (reference sequence). The ends lost 5 bases at V and 4 bases at J; junction bases unmatched: 7. The CDR3 runs to 15 residues. The CDR3 sequence: CASSQGQGYAYGYTF. The CDR3 DNA is TGTGCCAGCAGCCAGGGACAGGGGTATGCCTATGGCTACACCTTC.

The chain joins TRBV2 to TRBJ1-1; 7 bases align to TRBD1. Per the germline V gene, CDR1 is SNHLY and CDR2 is FYNNEI. After removal of 5 bases from V and 1 base from J, the junction contained 4 bases not matched to a gene. The CDR3 covers 14 residues. CDR3 bases: TGTGCCAGCAGTCCGGGACAGTGGAACACTGAAGCTTTCTTT. Its translation: CASSPGQWNTEAFF.

This rearrangement joins TRBV4-1 to TRBJ1-3; D gene uncertain. The CDR3 is made up of 16 amino acids. V was cut by 0 bases and J by 0 bases, with 9 bases left in between. Germline loops: CDR1 MGHRA, CDR2 YSYEKL. CDR3 bases: TGCGCCAGCAGCCAAGATAACAGTCTCTCTGGAAACACCATATATTTT. The encoded protein is CASSQDNSLSGNTIYF.

The rearrangement links TRBV6-1 to TRBJ1-6; 7 bases match TRBD1. From germline, CDR1 is MNHNS and CDR2 SASEGT. This CDR3 comprises 15 residues. The J segment lost 10 bases and the V segment lost 1 base, leaving 7 bases of the junction unmatched. In DNA, the CDR3 is TGTGCCAGCAGTGAAGACAGGGGACCTTGGTCACCCCTCCACTTT. This codes for CASSEDRGPWSPLHF.

J is TRBJ1-4 and V is TRBV5-1; TRBD1 might be the D (5 bases). There are 14 residues in the CDR3. Trimming removed 4 bases at V and 2 bases at J, with 9 bases between. Germline lookup yields CDR1 SGHRS and CDR2 YFSETQ. The CDR3 loop reads CASSSRDTNEKLFF. CDR3 coding DNA: TGCGCCAGCAGCAGCAGGGATACTAATGAAAAACTGTTTTTT.

The chain is built from TRBV10-3 and TRBJ2-3; TRBD1 is a possible D gene (6 bases). The CDR3 loop spans 15 amino acids. With 2 bases removed from V and 2 bases from J, the gap between germline ends came to 11 bases. Per the germline V gene, CDR1 is ENHRY and CDR2 is SYGVKD. The CDR3 sequence: CAISEPRGITDTQYF. The CDR3 DNA sequence: TGTGCCATCAGTGAGCCCAGGGGTATCACAGATACGCAGTATTTT.

The chain employs TRBV2 and TRBJ1-1; D remains unclear. Germline CDR1 is SNHLY and CDR2 is FYNNEI. There are 14 residues in the CDR3. V lost 5 bases and J 4 bases, leaving 14 bases between the germline ends. CDR3 in amino acids: CASSLVQVGTEAFF. CDR3 nucleotide sequence: TGTGCCAGCAGTCTGGTTCAGGTTGGCACTGAAGCTTTCTTT.

The chain links TRBV7-2 to TRBJ2-7, with D perhaps TRBD1 (6 bases). The CDR3 loop spans 15 amino acids. Deletions cut 1 base from V and 5 bases from J, with 15 bases between. The germline gives CDR1 SGHTA, CDR2 FQGNSA. The CDR3 coding sequence is TGTGCCAGCAGCTTAGACTCTCCCAGGGGAAACGAGCAGTACTTC. Translation: CASSLDSPRGNEQYF. The complete variable domain, with remaining parts taken from reference TRBV7-2 and TRBJ2-7, reads GAGVSQSPSNKVTEKGKDVELRCDPISGHTALYWYRQSLGQGLEFLIYFQGNSAPDKSGLPSDRFSAERTGGSVSTLTIQRTQQEDSAVYLCASSLDSPRGNEQYFGPGTRLTVT.

The genes are TRBV5-1 and TRBJ2-7, with TRBD1 matching over 9 bases. Looked up from germline, CDR1 is SGHRS and CDR2 is YFSETQ. The CDR3 is 16 amino acids. V dropped 4 bases and J dropped 2; count of bases not matched to a gene: 10. CDR3 sequence (DNA): TGCGCCAGCAGCCCAATTCCGGGACAGGGAACCTACGAGCAGTACTTC. It specifies CASSPIPGQGTYEQYF.

This rearrangement joins TRBV9 to TRBJ1-6; the D is unclear. The V gene lost 7 bases and the J gene lost 0 bases, with 23 bases spanning the gap. CDR3 size: 19 residues. Per germline, CDR1 SGDLS and CDR2 YYNGEE. The CDR3 DNA follows: TGTGCCAGCGCAACAAACTCAGGCGACCAAAGCTCCTATAATTCACCCCTCCACTTT. As protein: CASATNSGDQSSYNSPLHF.

The chain couples TRBV5-1 to TRBJ2-5; 13 bases match TRBD2. Germline CDR1 SGHRS, CDR2 YFSETQ. The CDR3 length is 17 residues. The V gene end was trimmed by 4 bases and the J gene end by 5 bases; junction bases not matched to a gene: 11. The CDR3 here is CASSAKGLAGSRETQYF. CDR3 sequence (DNA): TGCGCCAGCAGCGCCAAGGGACTAGCGGGGAGTCGGGAGACCCAGTACTTC.

The chain links TRBV13 to TRBJ1-6; D not certain. The germline CDR1 and CDR2 sequences are PRHDT and FYEKMQ (reference sequence). The ends were cut back, 3 bases at V and 7 bases at J, with 7 bases in the middle. The CDR3 sequence is 13 residues long. The CDR3 DNA reads as TGTGCCAGCAGCTTGGAGCTGAATTCACCCCTCCACTTT. As protein: CASSLELNSPLHF.

The rearrangement uses TRBV4-1 and TRBJ2-3, with TRBD2 matching 10 bases. The trim removed 3 bases at V and 1 base at J, leaving 7 bases unmatched. The CDR3 extends over 17 amino acids. From germline, CDR1 is MGHRA and CDR2 YSYEKL. The DNA for the CDR3 is TGCGCCAGCAGCCAGTCTAGCGGGGGCCTTCGCACAGATACGCAGTATTTT. This codes for CASSQSSGGLRTDTQYF.

The chain combines TRBV27 with TRBJ1-2; 9 bases line up with TRBD1. The length of the CDR3 is 15 residues. In germline, CDR1 is MNHEY, CDR2 SMNVEV (reference sequence). V shed 2 bases, J shed 4 bases, and the junction held 5 bases outside the gene matches. In DNA, the CDR3 is TGTGCCAGCAGTTTAATTGGACAGGGGACCTATGGCTACACCTTC. Amino acids: CASSLIGQGTYGYTF.

V usage is TRBV18 and J usage is TRBJ1-6; D remains unclear. CDR3 length: 18 residues. The V end lost 5 bases, the J end lost 4 bases, and 21 bases lay between the germline ends. CDR1 and CDR2 from the germline V gene are KGHSH and LQKENI. This CDR3 is CASSMTKNNLSYNSPLHF. The CDR3 DNA follows: TGTGCCAGCTCAATGACAAAAAATAACCTCAGTTATAATTCACCCCTCCACTTT.

The chain joins TRBV5-5 to TRBJ1-4; D remains ambiguous. CDR1 and CDR2 from the germline V gene are SGHKS and YYEKEE (reference sequence). Trimming shortened V by 4 bases and J by 7 bases, and 14 bases separated the two germline ends. This CDR3 contains 14 residues. Here the CDR3 reads CASSTSENIEKLFF. In nucleotides, the CDR3 is TGTGCCAGCAGCACCTCCGAGAATATTGAAAAACTGTTTTTT. The whole variable domain, remainder taken from reference TRBV5-5 and TRBJ1-4, is DAGVTQSPTHLIKTRGQQVTLRCSPISGHKSVSWYQQVLGQGPQFIFQYYEKEERGRGNFPDRFSARQFPNYSSELNVNALLLGDSALYLCASSTSENIEKLFFGSGTQLSVL.

The rearrangement links TRBV28 to TRBJ1-2; 9 nucleotides agree with TRBD1. V lost 4 bases, J lost 3 bases, and 9 bases stayed unmatched. Germline V gene lookup returns CDR1 MDHEN and CDR2 SYDVKM. This CDR3 contains 16 residues. CDR3 coding DNA: TGTGCCAGCAGTTCCATTCCGGGACAGGGCTACTATGGCTACACCTTC. It specifies CASSSIPGQGYYGYTF.

The CDR3 DNA is TGTGCCAGTAGTATTCACACAGGCACCGGGGAGCTGTTTTTT. Its translation is CASSIHTGTGELFF. The V gene is TRBV19, the J gene TRBJ2-2; D possibly corresponds to TRBD1 (5 bases). CDR1 is LNHDA, CDR2 SQIVND, per germline (reference sequence). The CDR3 sequence is 14 residues long. V dropped 3 bases and J dropped 4 bases, with 9 bases sitting between them.

V usage is TRBV10-3 and J usage is TRBJ1-2; unclear D gene. V lost 10 bases and J lost 4, with 16 bases in between. Germline V gene sequence: CDR1 ENHRY, CDR2 SYGVKD. This CDR3 comprises 13 residues. CDR3 sequence (DNA): TGTGCCACCTGCGATTACGCCCCCTATGGCTACACCTTC. This codes for CATCDYAPYGYTF.

The genes are TRBV28 and TRBJ1-5; 7 bases are a match to TRBD1. This CDR3 comprises 15 residues. The germline V gene encodes CDR1 MDHEN and CDR2 SYDVKM. The ends lost 5 bases at V and 4 bases at J; junction bases unmatched: 8. This chain's CDR3 is CASSPGTEGNQPQHF. In DNA, the CDR3 is TGTGCCAGCAGTCCTGGGACAGAAGGAAATCAGCCCCAGCATTTT.

The chain recombines TRBV6-2 or TRBV6-3 with TRBJ1-6, with no clear D. Trimming cost V 0 bases and J 0 bases, with 12 bases left between them. The germline V gene encodes CDR1 MNHEY and CDR2 SVGEGT. The CDR3 covers 18 residues. CDR3 loop: CASSYSNQWSSYNSPLHF. In nucleotides, the CDR3 is TGTGCCAGCAGTTACTCGAATCAGTGGAGCTCCTATAATTCACCCCTCCACTTT.

The rearrangement uses TRBV30 and TRBJ1-2; 11 bases align to TRBD1. With V trimmed by 3 bases and J by 3 bases, 6 bases remained unmatched. In germline, CDR1 is GTSNPN, CDR2 SVGIG (reference sequence). The CDR3 runs 15 residues. In DNA form, the CDR3 reads TGTGCCTGGAGACCCGGGACAGGGGGATACTATGGCTACACCTTC. This codes for CAWRPGTGGYYGYTF.

CDR3 residues: CASSKTSGSYEQYF. Written as DNA, the CDR3 is TGTGCCAGCAGCAAGACTAGCGGATCCTACGAGCAGTACTTC. The V call is TRBV5-4, the J call TRBJ2-7; the match to TRBD2 covers 9 bases. V shed 4 bases, J shed 1 base, and the junction held 3 bases outside the gene matches. This CDR3 is 14 amino acids long. Germline V lookup: CDR1 SGHNT, CDR2 YYREEE (reference sequence).

This clone was detected only once. J is TRBJ1-1 and V is TRBV7-9; D may be TRBD1 (6 bases). Germline V gene data show CDR1 as SEHNR and CDR2 as FQNEAQ (reference sequence). V was cut by 4 bases and J by 8 bases, with 14 bases left in between. The length of the CDR3 is 13 residues. This chain's CDR3 is CASSSGGQPEAFF. DNA of the CDR3: TGTGCCAGCAGCTCAGGCGGACAGCCCGAAGCTTTCTTT.

The chain recombines TRBV7-9 with TRBJ1-1, with D perhaps matching TRBD1 (5 bases). The germline V gene encodes CDR1 SEHNR and CDR2 FQNEAQ (reference sequence). The CDR3 consists of 14 residues. The ends were cut back, 4 bases at V and 1 base at J, with 10 bases in the middle. CDR3 sequence: CASSWRGSNTEAFF. CDR3 sequence (DNA): TGTGCCAGCAGCTGGCGGGGCTCGAACACTGAAGCTTTCTTT.

The rearrangement links TRBV11-2 to TRBJ2-1; TRBD1 is a possible D gene (6 bases). V was shortened by 10 bases and J by 7 bases, with 17 bases between the two germline ends. This CDR3 contains 13 residues. Germline CDR1 reads SGHAT; CDR2 reads FQNNGV. This chain's CDR3 is CATGTLVSNEQFF. The CDR3, as DNA: TGTGCCACCGGGACATTAGTTTCGAATGAGCAGTTCTTC.

In its sample, this clone was seen once. This chain joins TRBV30 and TRBJ2-4, with 8 bases matching TRBD2. The CDR3 sequence is 15 residues long. V shed 3 bases, J shed 8 bases, and the junction held 12 bases outside the gene matches. The germline CDR1 and CDR2 sequences are GTSNPN and SVGIG (reference sequence). The CDR3 spells CAWSGPGGGSYIQYF. In DNA form, the CDR3 reads TGTGCCTGGAGCGGTCCGGGCGGGGGGTCGTACATTCAGTACTTC.

V usage is TRBV5-1 and J usage is TRBJ1-1; TRBD1 aligns across 8 bases. The ends lost 4 bases at V and 6 bases at J; junction bases unmatched: 11. There are 15 residues in the CDR3. Germline V gene sequence: CDR1 SGHRS, CDR2 YFSETQ. CDR3 loop: CASSRAVGQGAEAFF. The CDR3 DNA reads as TGCGCCAGCAGCAGGGCCGTTGGACAGGGCGCTGAAGCTTTCTTT. Drawing the rest from reference TRBV5-1 and TRBJ1-1, the complete variable domain is KAGVTQTPRYLIKTRGQQVTLSCSPISGHRSVSWYQQTPGQGLQFLFEYFSETQRNKGNFPGRFSGRQFSNSRSEMNVSTLELGDSALYLCASSRAVGQGAEAFFGQGTRLTVV.

The chain has TRBV5-6 and TRBJ2-7; TRBD1 is a possible D gene (5 bases). From germline, CDR1 is SGHDT and CDR2 YYEEEE. CDR3 length: 14 amino acids. V gave up 2 bases and J gave up 2 bases, with 11 bases separating them. CDR3 in DNA: TGTGCCAGCAGCTTCCGACAGCAGCCCTACGAGCAGTACTTC. Protein sequence: CASSFRQQPYEQYF.